Listed here are 16 T cell receptor beta chains from one sample, sequenced in a study of T cells in women clearing cervical HPV infection. Sequenced by immunoSEQ multiplex PCR; TCRdb stores in-frame clones only, minus some. In all, the sample yields some 40,000 clones. The sample taken for sequencing was blood buffy coat. These receptors were obtained from a woman between 18 and 70 years old with a cervical HPV16 infection that either progressed to CIN3+ or cleared (not recorded which).

As regards this clone: The read terminates 3 residues before the CDR3 end, so the remaining end is supplied by the germline J gene. The chain employs TRBV2 and TRBJ2-5; D is unclear. Germline CDR1 SNHLY, CDR2 FYNNEI. CDR3 length: 12 residues. V was clipped by 4 bases and J by 7 bases, with 10 bases between them. The CDR3 region is CASSGIPGTQYF. The sequenced CDR3 bases are TGTGCCAGCAGTGGTATTCCGGGGACC.

As concerns this clone: Coverage ceases 3 residues before the CDR3 finishes, and the germline J gene fills in the end. The chain uses TRBV7-2 and TRBJ2-5, with TRBD1 identical over 7 bases. Trimming took 4 bases from V and 7 from J; bases not matched to a gene: 9. CDR1 is SGHTA and CDR2 is FQGNSA in the germline V gene. The CDR3 is 14 residues long. CDR3 DNA, as far as it was read: TGTGCCAGCAGCTCTGGACAGGCCCCTCGGACC. Translating gives CASSSGQAPRT. The full CDR3 protein is CASSSGQAPRTQYF.

As for this clone: With the read ending 3 residues before the CDR3 end, the germline J gene is used to fill in that end. The chain carries TRBV6-1 and TRBJ2-3; D might be TRBD2 (7 bases). The CDR3 is 14 residues long. The germline gives CDR1 MNHNS, CDR2 SASEGT. CDR3 in amino acids: CASSGGGGRETQYF. CDR3 bases read: TGTGCCAGCAGTGGAGGGGGGGGTCGGGAGACG.

CDR3 residues: CASSWGQGVGYTF. The covered CDR3 bases are TGTGCCAGCAGCTGGGGACAGGGAGTGGGC. The chain uses TRBV7-2 and TRBJ1-2; 9 nucleotides line up with TRBD1. Read sequence stops 3 residues before the CDR3 end, and the germline J gene provides the missing end. The CDR3 length is 13 residues. From germline, CDR1 is SGHTA and CDR2 FQGNSA.

In the case of this clone: The observed sequence ends 3 residues before the CDR3 terminus, with the missing tail filled in from the germline J gene. The rearrangement uses TRBV5-5 and TRBJ1-5; 7 positions match TRBD1. V lost 5 bases and J lost 4; bases outside the gene matches: 9. This CDR3 has 15 residues. Germline V CDR1 and CDR2: SGHKS, YYEKEE (reference sequence). CDR3 sequence reads: CASSLHRGRNQPQHF. CDR3 bases read: TGTGCCAGCAGTCTCCACAGGGGAAGAAATCAGCCC. Drawing the rest from reference TRBV5-5 and TRBJ1-5, the complete variable domain is DAGVTQSPTHLIKTRGQQVTLRCSPISGHKSVSWYQQVLGQGPQFIFQYYEKEERGRGNFPDRFSARQFPNYSSELNVNALLLGDSALYLCASSLHRGRNQPQHFGDGTRLSIL.

As regards this clone: The CDR3 end is not reached by the read, which stops 3 residues before it; the germline J gene fills it in. The rearrangement joins TRBV20-1 to TRBJ2-3; D gene unclear. Germline assignment: CDR1 DFQATT and CDR2 SNEGSKA (reference sequence). CDR3 length: 11 residues. The ends were cut back, 7 bases at V and 6 bases at J, with 11 bases in the middle. The CDR3 bases that were read are TGCAGTGGAGAAGTACAGGATACG. This codes for CSGEVQDT. In full, the CDR3 reads CSGEVQDTQYF.

Notes on this clone: Sequencing ends 3 residues short of the CDR3 end; the germline J gene provides the rest. V is TRBV10-3 and J is TRBJ2-2, with D perhaps matching TRBD1 (5 bases). The CDR3 loop spans 14 amino acids. Germline V lookup: CDR1 ENHRY, CDR2 SYGVKD. Trimming cost V 10 bases and J 2 bases, with 14 bases left between them. This chain's CDR3 is CATQTEFNTGELFF. The sequenced CDR3 bases are TGTGCCACTCAGACAGAGTTTAACACCGGGGAG.

On this clone: The read falls 3 residues short of the CDR3 end, and the missing part is taken from the germline J gene. The J gene is TRBJ1-1, the V gene TRBV5-1; possible D gene TRBD1, 6 bases. This CDR3 has 16 residues. Trimming removed 5 bases from V and 1 base from J, with 18 bases in between. Per the germline V gene, CDR1 is SGHRS and CDR2 is YFSETQ. The sequenced CDR3 bases are TGCGCCAGCAGAATCCGTACCGGGACACCGAACACTGAA. Its protein is CASRIRTGTPNTE. The whole CDR3 sequence is CASRIRTGTPNTEAFF. The variable domain in full, with the rest retrieved from reference TRBV5-1 and TRBJ1-1, is KAGVTQTPRYLIKTRGQQVTLSCSPISGHRSVSWYQQTPGQGLQFLFEYFSETQRNKGNFPGRFSGRQFSNSRSEMNVSTLELGDSALYLCASRIRTGTPNTEAFFGQGTRLTVV.

As for this clone: Read coverage stops 3 residues before the CDR3 terminus; the germline J gene supplies the remainder. The rearrangement links TRBV30 to TRBJ1-2; D not certain. The germline CDR1 and CDR2 sequences are GTSNPN and SVGIG (reference sequence). This CDR3 has 14 residues. The sequenced part of the CDR3 DNA is TGTGCCTGGAGTAGATACGTGCCCTCCTACGAC. Translating it yields CAWSRYVPSYD. The whole CDR3 is CAWSRYVPSYDYTF.

Concerning this clone: The read ends 3 residues early relative to the CDR3; the germline J gene fills the gap. This rearrangement joins TRBV18 to TRBJ2-7, with D tentatively TRBD1 or TRBD2 (5 bases each). Trimming left V 3 bases short and J 6 bases short, with 9 bases between. The CDR3 is made up of 12 amino acids. Germline loops: CDR1 KGHSH, CDR2 LQKENI. This chain's CDR3 is CASSPTGGEQYF. The CDR3 bases that were read are TGTGCCAGCTCACCTACAGGAGGCGAG.

As to this clone: With the read ending 3 residues before the CDR3 end, the germline J gene is used to fill in that end. The rearrangement uses TRBV6-1 and TRBJ1-1; weak D call: TRBD1 (5 bases). Trimming took off 6 bases at V and 0 bases at J, with 14 bases between the two ends. The CDR3 is 15 amino acids. Germline V lookup: CDR1 MNHNS, CDR2 SASEGT. The DNA read from the CDR3 is TGTGCCAGCAGGGAACAGACAGTCATGAACACTGAA. This codes for CASREQTVMNTE. The full CDR3 sequence reads CASREQTVMNTEAFF.

With regard to this clone: The CDR3 extends 3 residues past the end of the read, so its final part is completed from the germline J gene. This chain connects TRBV5-1 to TRBJ1-4; 7 bases fit TRBD1. J gave up 8 bases and V 0 bases, and 16 bases lay outside the gene matches. This CDR3 comprises 18 residues. Germline lookup yields CDR1 SGHRS and CDR2 YFSETQ. CDR3 DNA, as far as it was read: TGCGCCAGCAGCTTGGGACAGGGAGACCTCTGGGCAGGCGAAAAA. Residues: CASSLGQGDLWAGEK. The complete CDR3 reads CASSLGQGDLWAGEKLFF.

Concerning this clone: Read sequence stops 3 residues before the CDR3 end, and the germline J gene provides the missing end. The chain has TRBV28 and TRBJ2-7, with TRBD2 matching 13 bases. Germline lookup yields CDR1 MDHEN and CDR2 SYDVKM. The CDR3 extends over 19 amino acids. J was trimmed by 0 bases and V by 6 bases; bases with no gene match: 14. The CDR3 loop is CASRRTGTSGVRSSYEQYF. The CDR3 bases that were read are TGTGCCAGCAGACGAACCGGGACTAGCGGGGTCAGGAGCTCCTACGAG.

Partial CDR3 DNA: TGTGCCAGCAGCCCACCCGGCACTAGCGGGAGGGCCTGGGACATGTATTACGAG. It is translated as CASSPPGTSGRAWDMYYE. The full CDR3 reads CASSPPGTSGRAWDMYYEQYF. The J gene is TRBJ2-7, the V gene TRBV4-2; 13 bases match TRBD2. Sequencing ends 3 residues short of the CDR3 end; the germline J gene provides the rest. Per the germline V gene, CDR1 is LGHNA and CDR2 is YNFKEQ. V lost 4 bases, J lost 4 bases, and 22 bases stayed unmatched. The CDR3 runs to 21 residues.

With respect to this clone: The CDR3 end is not reached by the read, which stops 3 residues before it; the germline J gene fills it in. The chain joins TRBV9 to TRBJ2-3; TRBD2 matches 8 bases. Germline V gives CDR1 SGDLS, CDR2 YYNGEE. The CDR3 runs 15 residues. The trim removed 6 bases at V and 4 bases at J, leaving 10 bases unmatched. The sequenced part of the CDR3 DNA is TGTGCCAGCAACTCAGCGGGAGTGGTAGCAGATACG. Protein: CASNSAGVVADT. The full CDR3 sequence reads CASNSAGVVADTQYF.

On this clone itself: The sequenced fragment ends 3 residues before the CDR3 boundary, so the rest is inferred from the germline J gene. The chain has TRBV7-9 and TRBJ2-4, with 7 bases aligning to TRBD2. This CDR3 region has 15 residues. Germline V CDR1 and CDR2: SEHNR, FQNEAQ (reference sequence). The chain's CDR3 is CASRNGGGRNYGQYF. Partial CDR3 DNA: TGTGCCAGCAGAAATGGCGGGGGACGCAACTATGGT.